The rows below give T cell receptor beta chains drawn from one sample of a study of PD-L1 blockade in urothelial cancer. Method: immunoSEQ multiplex PCR; TCRdb's copy keeps in-frame clones and lacks some. The table shows 70,000 to 75,000 clones, with roughly 89% occurring only once. The sample was PBMCs, taken around atezolizumab (anti-PD-L1) treatment. The source of these receptors is a man aged 55 to 69 with urothelial cancer. CDR3s include the opening cysteine and the closing phenylalanine or tryptophan. A D gene is named only where the DNA matches it firmly. A clone size is listed for some rows: how often the clone was seen (once, few, many), or a class if it is expanded.

size: .; J: TRBJ2-7; D: .; V: TRBV28; CDR3: CASSLQISSYEQYF; DNA: TGTGCCAGCAGTCTACAGATCAGCTCCTACGAGCAGTACTTC
size: .; J: TRBJ1-6; D: .; V: TRBV11-1; CDR3: CASSPGGGSRTLHF; DNA: TGTGCCAGCAGCCCAGGTGGAGGGAGTAGAACCCTCCACTTT
size: .; J: TRBJ1-4; D: .; V: TRBV12-5; CDR3: CASAQSATNEKLFF; DNA: TGTGCTAGTGCCCAGTCAGCAACTAATGAAAAACTGTTTTTT
size: .; J: TRBJ1-1; D: .; V: TRBV9; CDR3: CASSVTPDSEAFF; DNA: TGTGCCAGCAGCGTTACTCCGGACAGTGAAGCTTTCTTT
size: .; J: TRBJ1-2; D: TRBD1; V: TRBV2; CDR3: CATDRETGYGYTF; DNA: TGTGCCACCGACAGGGAGACAGGGTATGGCTACACCTTC
size: .; J: TRBJ1-2; D: .; V: TRBV4-1; CDR3: CASSGGRQTNYGYTF; DNA: TGCGCCAGCAGCGGAGGGAGACAGACTAACTATGGCTACACCTTC
size: .; J: TRBJ2-3; D: TRBD2; V: TRBV7-6; CDR3: CASSRGGIPRDTQYF; DNA: TGTGCCAGCAGCCGCGGGGGGATTCCCCGAGATACGCAGTATTTT
size: .; J: TRBJ2-1; D: .; V: TRBV28; CDR3: CASSLTPPAEHNEQFF; DNA: TGTGCCAGCAGTTTAACCCCCCCAGCGGAGCACAATGAGCAGTTCTTC
size: .; J: TRBJ2-7; D: TRBD1; V: TRBV9; CDR3: CASSLDGTGVDEQYF; DNA: TGTGCCAGCAGCCTAGACGGGACAGGGGTTGACGAGCAGTACTTC
size: .; J: TRBJ1-2; D: TRBD1; V: TRBV18; CDR3: CASSPGTDFISGKDGYTF; DNA: TGTGCCAGCTCACCAGGGACAGACTTTATTTCGGGTAAAGATGGCTACACCTTC
size: .; J: TRBJ2-7; D: .; V: TRBV21-1; CDR3: CASSKLGRERSYEQYF; DNA: TGTGCCAGCAGCAAATTAGGCAGGGAAAGGTCCTACGAGCAGTACTTC
size: .; J: TRBJ2-1; D: TRBD2; V: TRBV7-9; CDR3: CASSLAIGGADEQFF; DNA: TGTGCCAGCAGCTTAGCGATCGGGGGGGCCGATGAGCAGTTCTTC
size: .; J: TRBJ2-5; D: TRBD2; V: TRBV2; CDR3: CASAASGGGGTQYF; DNA: TGTGCCAGCGCCGCTAGCGGGGGAGGGGGGACCCAGTACTTC
size: .; J: TRBJ2-1; D: .; V: TRBV4-2; CDR3: CASSQVRGVGRNEQFF; DNA: TGTGCCAGCAGCCAAGTGCGCGGGGTGGGACGCAATGAGCAGTTCTTC
size: .; J: TRBJ2-5; D: TRBD2; V: TRBV2; CDR3: CASSEALSSGQETQYF; DNA: TGTGCCAGCAGTGAAGCGCTGTCTAGCGGGCAAGAGACCCAGTACTTC
size: .; J: TRBJ1-1; D: .; V: TRBV19; CDR3: CASSGLSSPRTEAFF; DNA: TGTGCCAGTAGTGGCCTATCGAGCCCGAGGACTGAAGCTTTCTTT
size: few; J: TRBJ2-1; D: TRBD2; V: TRBV10-1; CDR3: CASSGGVVNEQFF; DNA: TGCGCCAGCTCGGGGGGAGTAGTAAATGAGCAGTTCTTC
size: .; J: TRBJ2-3; D: .; V: TRBV7-2; CDR3: CASSFAGYPTDTQYF; DNA: TGTGCCAGCAGCTTTGCAGGGTATCCGACAGATACGCAGTATTTT
size: once; J: TRBJ2-3; D: .; V: TRBV28; CDR3: CASSRAGSTDTQYF; DNA: TGTGCCAGCAGCCGCGCGGGAAGCACAGATACGCAGTATTTT
size: .; J: TRBJ1-2; D: .; V: TRBV29-1; CDR3: CSVAQTANYGYTF; DNA: TGCAGCGTTGCCCAGACAGCTAACTATGGCTACACCTTC
size: once; J: TRBJ1-2; D: TRBD1; V: TRBV2; CDR3: CASSRQGGDGYTF; DNA: TGTGCCAGCAGTCGACAGGGCGGGGATGGCTACACCTTC
size: .; J: TRBJ2-1; D: .; V: TRBV7-9; CDR3: CASSPGGLNEQFF; DNA: TGTGCCAGCAGCCCCGGCGGTCTGAATGAGCAGTTCTTC
size: once; J: TRBJ2-3; D: TRBD1; V: TRBV19; CDR3: CASSRSGTGPDTQYF; DNA: TGTGCCAGTAGTAGATCCGGGACAGGGCCGGATACGCAGTATTTT
size: .; J: TRBJ1-5; D: .; V: TRBV10-3; CDR3: CAISESAGYNQPQHF; DNA: TGTGCCATCAGTGAGTCTGCAGGGTATAATCAGCCCCAGCATTTT
size: .; J: TRBJ2-7; D: .; V: TRBV10-3; CDR3: CAISQTDEQYF; DNA: TGTGCCATCAGTCAAACGGACGAGCAGTACTTC
size: .; J: TRBJ1-2; D: .; V: TRBV10-3; CDR3: CAISGREGYGYTF; DNA: TGTGCCATCAGTGGCAGGGAGGGCTATGGCTACACCTTC
size: .; J: TRBJ2-7; D: .; V: TRBV7-2; CDR3: CASSLVGGRSLYLQYF; DNA: TGTGCCAGCAGCTTAGTGGGGGGTAGGAGCCTGTATCTTCAGTACTTC
size: .; J: TRBJ2-1; D: .; V: TRBV9; CDR3: CASSDPVNSYNEQFF; DNA: TGTGCCAGCAGCGATCCAGTAAACTCCTACAATGAGCAGTTCTTC
size: .; J: TRBJ2-5; D: .; V: TRBV7-2; CDR3: CASSFAAKTQYF; DNA: TGTGCCAGCAGCTTTGCCGCGAAGACCCAGTACTTC
size: .; J: TRBJ1-3; D: TRBD1; V: TRBV5-1; CDR3: CASSSTGEPGNTIYF; DNA: TGCGCCAGCAGCTCTACAGGGGAACCTGGAAACACCATATATTTT
size: .; J: TRBJ2-1; D: TRBD1; V: TRBV15; CDR3: CATSRDLAGGLF; DNA: TGTGCCACCAGCAGAGATCTGGCAGGGGGACTCTTC
size: .; J: TRBJ2-7; D: TRBD2; V: TRBV6-1; CDR3: CASSEDYIREGQYF; DNA: TGTGCCAGCAGTGAAGACTATATCAGGGAGGGGCAGTACTTC
size: once; J: TRBJ2-7; D: TRBD2; V: TRBV7-2; CDR3: CASTLVAGGSEQYF; DNA: TGTGCCAGCACCCTGGTAGCGGGAGGTTCCGAGCAGTACTTC
size: .; J: TRBJ1-5; D: TRBD1; V: TRBV19; CDR3: CASGTGQGSNQPQHF; DNA: TGTGCCAGTGGGACCGGACAGGGAAGCAATCAGCCCCAGCATTTT
size: .; J: TRBJ2-1; D: .; V: TRBV9; CDR3: CASSRGMSYNEQFF; DNA: TGTGCCAGCAGCCGGGGGATGTCCTACAATGAGCAGTTCTTC
size: .; J: TRBJ2-7; D: .; V: TRBV5-1; CDR3: CASGEQGYEQYF; DNA: TGCGCCAGCGGGGAACAGGGATACGAGCAGTACTTC
size: .; J: TRBJ1-2; D: .; V: TRBV6-1; CDR3: CATEIRDTFYGYTF; DNA: TGTGCCACCGAAATACGGGACACCTTCTATGGCTACACCTTC
size: .; J: TRBJ2-3; D: TRBD2; V: TRBV5-1; CDR3: CASGLASVADTQYF; DNA: TGCGCCAGCGGACTAGCTAGTGTTGCAGATACGCAGTATTTT
size: .; J: TRBJ2-5; D: .; V: TRBV9; CDR3: CASTRGAEAQETQYF; DNA: TGTGCCAGCACCCGTGGGGCAGAGGCCCAAGAGACCCAGTACTTC
size: .; J: TRBJ1-1; D: .; V: TRBV6-5; CDR3: CASSYSRQISKAFF; DNA: TGTGCCAGCAGTTACTCGAGACAAATCAGCAAAGCTTTCTTT
size: .; J: TRBJ2-1; D: TRBD1; V: TRBV6-4; CDR3: CASSDGTANNEQFF; DNA: TGTGCCAGCAGTGACGGGACAGCCAACAATGAGCAGTTCTTC
size: .; J: TRBJ1-1; D: .; V: TRBV15; CDR3: CATSGWGGNAEAFF; DNA: TGTGCCACCAGCGGCTGGGGGGGGAACGCTGAAGCTTTCTTT
size: once; J: TRBJ2-3; D: .; V: TRBV5-1; CDR3: CASSLGATDTQYF; DNA: TGCGCCAGCAGCTTGGGCGCGACAGATACGCAGTATTTT
size: .; J: TRBJ1-3; D: TRBD1; V: TRBV7-6; CDR3: CASSLAPSGTALSGNTIYF; DNA: TGTGCCAGCAGCTTAGCCCCTTCCGGGACAGCTCTCTCTGGAAACACCATATATTTT
size: .; J: TRBJ2-7; D: TRBD1; V: TRBV18; CDR3: CASSPFVGQGGHEQYF; DNA: TGTGCCAGCTCACCATTTGTAGGACAGGGGGGTCACGAGCAGTACTTC
size: .; J: TRBJ2-5; D: TRBD1; V: TRBV12-5; CDR3: CASGQGASMETQYF; DNA: TGTGCTAGTGGACAGGGGGCATCTATGGAGACCCAGTACTTC
size: .; J: TRBJ2-4; D: TRBD2; V: TRBV10-3; CDR3: CAISVESGGRGNIQYF; DNA: TGTGCCATCAGTGTCGAATCGGGGGGGCGCGGAAACATTCAGTACTTC
size: .; J: TRBJ1-5; D: TRBD1; V: TRBV6-6; CDR3: CASSGQGGGNQPQHF; DNA: TGTGCCAGCAGCGGACAGGGGGGGGGCAATCAGCCCCAGCATTTT
size: .; J: TRBJ2-5; D: .; V: TRBV7-8; CDR3: CATARSREETQYF; DNA: TGTGCCACCGCCCGGAGCAGGGAAGAGACCCAGTACTTC
size: .; J: TRBJ2-5; D: TRBD2; V: TRBV5-6; CDR3: CASSPGLAVQETQYF; DNA: TGTGCCAGCAGCCCGGGACTAGCGGTACAAGAGACCCAGTACTTC
size: once; J: TRBJ2-7; D: TRBD1; V: TRBV28; CDR3: CASSPAGRGTGIHEQYF; DNA: TGTGCCAGCAGCCCAGCCGGTCGGGGGACAGGTATCCACGAGCAGTACTTC
size: .; J: TRBJ1-2; D: .; V: TRBV5-8; CDR3: CASSFELNYGYTF; DNA: TGTGCCAGCAGCTTCGAGCTTAACTATGGCTACACCTTC
size: .; J: TRBJ2-7; D: TRBD1; V: TRBV9; CDR3: CASGEGGQGYEQYF; DNA: TGTGCCAGCGGGGAGGGGGGACAGGGCTACGAGCAGTACTTC
size: .; J: TRBJ2-3; D: .; V: TRBV18; CDR3: CASSKEGAWADTQYF; DNA: TGTGCCAGCTCAAAGGAGGGAGCATGGGCAGATACGCAGTATTTT
size: .; J: TRBJ2-3; D: TRBD1; V: TRBV28; CDR3: CASSLNRGGDTQYF; DNA: TGTGCCAGCAGTTTGAACAGGGGCGGAGATACGCAGTATTTT
size: .; J: TRBJ2-7; D: TRBD1; V: TRBV6-5; CDR3: CASSRQGTTYEQYF; DNA: TGTGCCAGCAGCCGACAGGGTACTACCTACGAGCAGTACTTC
size: .; J: TRBJ2-5; D: .; V: TRBV7-3; CDR3: CASGDMETQYF; DNA: TGTGCCAGCGGAGATATGGAGACCCAGTACTTC